This TCR beta chain originates from a study of T cell responses to AZD1222 COVID-19 vaccine. Sequenced by immunoSEQ multiplex PCR; TCRdb stores in-frame clones only, minus some. The table includes roughly 150,000 clones, over 65% detected once. Germline CDR1 reads MNHEY; CDR2 reads SMNVEV (reference sequence). Unmatched junction bases numbered 3, after V lost 2 bases and J lost 8 bases. This CDR3 has 13 residues. Here the sequenced sample was peripheral blood, taken on day 0 of AZD1222 vaccination. This sequence joins TRBV27 and TRBJ1-2; the match to TRBD1 covers 9 bases. The clonotype comes from an adult in good health. CDR3 sequence: CASSLRQGGGYTF. CDR3 DNA sequence: TGTGCCAGCAGTTTAAGACAGGGGGGGGGCTACACCTTC.